The next 20 T cell receptor beta chains were all read from a single sample in a study of cytomegalovirus exposure and HLA in healthy donors. Primers included in the PCR were 60 Vbeta and 13 Jbeta primers. Assay used: immunoSEQ multiplex PCR; TCRdb lists only in-frame clones, some missing. The sample contains about 150,000 clones, approximately 86% of which appear only once. The sequenced material came from PBMCs. Receptors originate from a woman in her 40s in good health and CMV-seronegative.

The gene calls are TRBV4-1 and TRBJ2-1; tentative D call: TRBD2 (6 bases). Per the germline V gene, CDR1 is MGHRA and CDR2 is YSYEKL. The CDR3 has 15 amino acids. V was pared by 1 base and J by 4 bases, with 11 bases between. CDR3: CASSQVDSGYNEQFF. Written as DNA, the CDR3 is TGCGCCAGCAGCCAAGTTGACAGCGGGTACAATGAGCAGTTCTTC.

The chain combines TRBV6-6 with TRBJ1-2; D is ambiguous. The CDR3 is 13 residues long. The germline V and J ends were trimmed by 5 bases and 4 bases, with 11 bases remaining between them. Germline-derived CDR1 and CDR2 are MNHNY and SVGAGI (reference sequence). The CDR3, as DNA: TGTGCCAGCAGTGACAACTCCGGCTATGGCTACACCTTC. Its protein product is CASSDNSGYGYTF.

The rearrangement uses TRBV5-1 and TRBJ2-7, with TRBD2 matching over 13 bases. The CDR3 spans 16 residues. Germline CDR1 SGHRS, CDR2 YFSETQ. The V gene end was trimmed by 4 bases and the J gene end by 2 bases; junction bases not matched to a gene: 6. This CDR3 reads CASSPTGTSGTYEQYF. The CDR3 nucleotides read TGCGCCAGCAGCCCAACGGGGACTAGCGGGACCTACGAGCAGTACTTC.

This clone has only a few counts. CDR3 DNA sequence: TGTGCCAGCAGTTACCTAGCGGCCTACGAGCAGTACTTC. This gives the protein CASSYLAAYEQYF. This rearrangement joins TRBV6-5 to TRBJ2-7; 7 nucleotides align to TRBD2. Per the germline V gene, CDR1 is MNHEY and CDR2 is SVGAGI. This CDR3 contains 13 residues. With 2 bases clipped from V and 2 bases from J, the junction kept 0 bases outside the gene matches.

The V call is TRBV7-2, the J call TRBJ2-7, with 7 bases that match TRBD1. V was clipped by 5 bases and J by 6 bases; unmatched bases: 4. Germline CDR1 SGHTA, CDR2 FQGNSA. This CDR3 is built from 12 residues. CDR3 bases: TGTGCCAGCAGCCCCCCAGGGGGCGAGCAGTACTTC. This gives the protein CASSPPGGEQYF.

The chain is built from TRBV19 and TRBJ1-2; 8 positions match TRBD1. The CDR3 consists of 14 residues. The ends lost 3 bases at V and 4 bases at J; junction bases unmatched: 4. Germline CDR1 and CDR2: LNHDA and SQIVND (reference sequence). CDR3 sequence reads: CASSIGTGIYGYTF. The CDR3 DNA is TGTGCCAGTAGTATCGGGACAGGAATCTATGGCTACACCTTC.

This chain joins TRBV30 and TRBJ1-2; a possible D gene is TRBD1 (5 bases). CDR1 and CDR2 (germline): GTSNPN, SVGIG (reference sequence). Trimming stripped 3 bases from V and 8 bases from J, with 13 bases between. The CDR3 length is 12 residues. CDR3 protein: CAWRMGRGGYTF. The CDR3 nucleotides read TGTGCCTGGAGGATGGGAAGGGGCGGCTACACCTTC.

V usage is TRBV7-6 and J usage is TRBJ2-5; D may be TRBD2 (6 bases). V was pared by 7 bases and J by 4 bases, with 13 bases between. Per germline, CDR1 SGHVS and CDR2 FNYEAQ. This CDR3 comprises 13 residues. The CDR3 DNA follows: TGTGCCAGCACCCAAGGGAGGCCAGAGACCCAGTACTTC. Residues: CASTQGRPETQYF.

The chain carries TRBV4-1 and TRBJ1-6; possible D gene TRBD1, 5 bases. This CDR3 spans 16 amino acids. Germline CDR1 MGHRA, CDR2 YSYEKL. V lost 4 bases to trimming and J lost 10 bases, with 20 bases between them. CDR3 loop: CASSPQAVGPESPLHF. CDR3 coding DNA: TGCGCCAGCAGCCCTCAGGCCGTGGGGCCTGAATCACCCCTCCACTTT.

The V and J genes are TRBV28 and TRBJ1-1, with unresolved D. V was pared by 4 bases and J by 5 bases, with 8 bases between. Germline values: CDR1 MDHEN, CDR2 SYDVKM. The CDR3 extends over 12 amino acids. The CDR3 region has the DNA TGTGCCAGCAGTTCGGGTTCAACTGAAGCTTTCTTT. Its protein product is CASSSGSTEAFF.

V is TRBV5-3 and J is TRBJ2-5; possibly TRBD1 for D (6 bases). TRBV5-3 is noted as an ORF with a role that remains uncertain. The CDR3 is 17 residues long. V lost 1 base and J 4 bases, leaving 20 bases between the germline ends. In DNA, the CDR3 is TGTGCCAGAAGCTTGCCCCCCCCCGGGACACCCAGAGAGACCCAGTACTTC. As protein: CARSLPPPGTPRETQYF.

This clone was detected only once. V is TRBV27 and J is TRBJ1-5, with 8 positions matching TRBD1. The germline V gene encodes CDR1 MNHEY and CDR2 SMNVEV (reference sequence). The CDR3 runs to 15 residues. The ends lost 6 bases at V and 4 bases at J; junction bases unmatched: 8. The CDR3 reads CASRGQGRGNQPQHF. The DNA of the CDR3 is TGTGCCAGCAGAGGACAGGGTAGGGGAAATCAGCCCCAGCATTTT.

This rearrangement joins TRBV30 to TRBJ2-6; D remains unclear. Trimming left V 2 bases short and J 1 base short, with 6 bases between. The germline V gene has CDR1 GTSNPN and CDR2 SVGIG (reference sequence). The CDR3 length is 14 residues. This CDR3 reads CAWSPNSGANVLTF. Written as DNA, the CDR3 is TGTGCCTGGAGTCCTAATTCTGGGGCCAACGTCCTGACTTTC. The complete variable domain, with remaining parts taken from reference TRBV30 and TRBJ2-6, reads SQTIHQWPATLVQPVGSPLSLECTVEGTSNPNLYWYRQAAGRGLQLLFYSVGIGQISSEVPQNLSASRPQDRQFILSSKKLLLSDSGFYLCAWSPNSGANVLTFGAGSRLTVL.

J is TRBJ1-2 and V is TRBV6-1, with a weak D call TRBD1 (6 bases). Germline V gives CDR1 MNHNS, CDR2 SASEGT. V was cut by 5 bases and J by 7 bases, with 20 bases left in between. The CDR3 consists of 15 residues. In DNA form, the CDR3 reads TGTGCCAGCAGTTTCGGTGGGGGCAAGGTCCGTGGCTACACCTTC. This sequence encodes CASSFGGGKVRGYTF.

This chain connects TRBV5-1 to TRBJ2-3, with D possibly matching TRBD2 (5 bases). CDR3 length: 15 amino acids. Germline V lookup: CDR1 SGHRS, CDR2 YFSETQ. Trimming left V 5 bases short and J 0 bases short, with 13 bases between. CDR3 nucleotide sequence: TGCGCCAGCAGGGGCGGGCAGCCTAGCACAGATACGCAGTATTTT. Its translation is CASRGGQPSTDTQYF.

The chain uses TRBV5-1 and TRBJ2-7, with D tentatively TRBD1 (6 bases). The CDR3 runs 13 residues. V gave up 5 bases and J gave up 2 bases, with 11 bases separating them. Germline CDR1 SGHRS, CDR2 YFSETQ. In DNA form, the CDR3 reads TGCGCCAGCAGTTGGGACACCACCTACGAGCAGTACTTC. It is translated as CASSWDTTYEQYF.

The chain has TRBV18 and TRBJ2-7, with D perhaps matching TRBD2 (5 bases). There are 14 residues in the CDR3. In germline, CDR1 is KGHSH, CDR2 LQKENI. Trimming took off 5 bases at V and 5 bases at J, with 16 bases between the two ends. CDR3 loop: CASSEAVFGHEQYF. The CDR3 coding sequence is TGTGCCAGCTCAGAAGCGGTCTTTGGCCACGAGCAGTACTTC.

CDR3 coding DNA: TGTGCCATCAGGGCCGGGACAGGGGACAATGAGCAGTTCTTC. It specifies CAIRAGTGDNEQFF. The chain employs TRBV10-3 and TRBJ2-1; TRBD1 agrees at 10 bases. The CDR3 is 14 residues long. V trimming: 6 bases; J trimming: 5 bases; junction bases outside the gene matches: 4. The germline V gene encodes CDR1 ENHRY and CDR2 SYGVKD.

The chain links TRBV7-9 to TRBJ1-2; 7 nucleotides line up with TRBD1. V lost 5 bases, J lost 5 bases, and 2 bases stayed unmatched. The CDR3 totals 12 residues. Germline V lookup: CDR1 SEHNR, CDR2 FQNEAQ (reference sequence). CDR3 nucleotide sequence: TGTGCCAGCAGCGCGACAGGGTATGGCTACACCTTC. Encoded protein: CASSATGYGYTF.

The J gene is TRBJ2-7, the V gene TRBV27; weak D call: TRBD2 (7 bases). The CDR3 spans 15 residues. Germline lookup yields CDR1 MNHEY and CDR2 SMNVEV (reference sequence). Trimming pared 1 base from V and 2 bases from J, leaving 12 bases between. The CDR3 spells CASSLFRGGPYEQYF. DNA of the CDR3: TGTGCCAGCAGTTTATTTAGGGGGGGCCCCTACGAGCAGTACTTC.